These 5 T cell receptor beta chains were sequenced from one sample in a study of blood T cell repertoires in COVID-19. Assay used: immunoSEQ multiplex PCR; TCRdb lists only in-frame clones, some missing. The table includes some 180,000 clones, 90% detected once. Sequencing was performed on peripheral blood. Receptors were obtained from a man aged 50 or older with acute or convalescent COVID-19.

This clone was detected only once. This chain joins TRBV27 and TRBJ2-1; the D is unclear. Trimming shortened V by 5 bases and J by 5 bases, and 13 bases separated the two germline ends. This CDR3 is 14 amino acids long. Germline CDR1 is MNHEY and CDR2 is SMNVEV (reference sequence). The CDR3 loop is CASSASWHDNEQFF. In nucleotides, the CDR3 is TGTGCCAGCAGTGCCTCATGGCACGACAATGAGCAGTTCTTC.

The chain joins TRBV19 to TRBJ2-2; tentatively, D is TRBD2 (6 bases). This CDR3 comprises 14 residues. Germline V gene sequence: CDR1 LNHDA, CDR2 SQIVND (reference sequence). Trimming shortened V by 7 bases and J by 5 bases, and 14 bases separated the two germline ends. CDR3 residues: CASKRGGETGELFF. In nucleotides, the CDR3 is TGTGCCAGTAAAAGAGGCGGGGAAACCGGGGAGCTGTTTTTT.

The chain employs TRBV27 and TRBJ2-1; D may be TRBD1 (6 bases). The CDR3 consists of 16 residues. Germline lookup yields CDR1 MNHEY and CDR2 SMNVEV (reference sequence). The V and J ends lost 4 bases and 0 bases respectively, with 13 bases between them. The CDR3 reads CASSSDRYSSYNEQFF. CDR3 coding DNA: TGTGCCAGCAGTTCGGACAGATACAGCTCCTACAATGAGCAGTTCTTC.

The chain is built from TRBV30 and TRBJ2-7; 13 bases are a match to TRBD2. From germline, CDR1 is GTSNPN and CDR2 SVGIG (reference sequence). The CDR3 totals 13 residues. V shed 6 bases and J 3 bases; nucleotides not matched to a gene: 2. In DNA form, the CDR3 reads TGTGCCTGCGGACTAGCGGGAGACTACGAGCAGTACTTC. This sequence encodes CACGLAGDYEQYF.

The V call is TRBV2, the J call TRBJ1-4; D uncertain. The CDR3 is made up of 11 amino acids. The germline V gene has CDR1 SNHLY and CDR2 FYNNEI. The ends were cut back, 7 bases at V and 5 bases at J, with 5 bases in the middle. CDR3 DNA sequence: TGTGCCAGCAATCGGAATGAAAAACTGTTTTTT. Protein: CASNRNEKLFF.